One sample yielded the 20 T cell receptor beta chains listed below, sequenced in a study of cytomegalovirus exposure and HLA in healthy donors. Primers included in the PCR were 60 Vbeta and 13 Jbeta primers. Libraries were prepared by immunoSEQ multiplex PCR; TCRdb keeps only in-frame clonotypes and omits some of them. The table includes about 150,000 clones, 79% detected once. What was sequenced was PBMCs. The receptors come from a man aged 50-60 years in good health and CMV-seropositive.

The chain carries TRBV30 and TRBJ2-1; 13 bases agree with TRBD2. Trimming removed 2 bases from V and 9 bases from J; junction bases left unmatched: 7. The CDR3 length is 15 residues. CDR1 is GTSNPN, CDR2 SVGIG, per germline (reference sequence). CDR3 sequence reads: CAWSPGTSGISEQFF. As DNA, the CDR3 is TGTGCCTGGAGTCCCGGGACTAGCGGGATCAGTGAGCAGTTCTTC.

The CDR3 protein is CASSTGTGTYNEQFF. The CDR3 DNA is TGTGCCAGCTCAACCGGGACAGGGACCTACAATGAGCAGTTCTTC. The rearrangement uses TRBV18 and TRBJ2-1; TRBD1 matches 9 bases. After removal of 5 bases from V and 2 bases from J, the junction contained 4 bases not matched to a gene. Germline V gene data show CDR1 as KGHSH and CDR2 as LQKENI. This CDR3 spans 15 amino acids. The complete variable domain, with remaining parts taken from reference TRBV18 and TRBJ2-1, reads NAGVMQNPRHLVRRRGQEARLRCSPMKGHSHVYWYRQLPEEGLKFMVYLQKENIIDESGMPKERFSAEFPKEGPSILRIQQVVRGDSAAYFCASSTGTGTYNEQFFGPGTRLTVL.

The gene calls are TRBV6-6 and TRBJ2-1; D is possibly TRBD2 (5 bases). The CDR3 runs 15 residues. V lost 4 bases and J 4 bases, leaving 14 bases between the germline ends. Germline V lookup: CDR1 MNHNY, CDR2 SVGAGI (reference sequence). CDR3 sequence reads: CASSLGSEFYNEQFF. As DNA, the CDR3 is TGTGCCAGCAGTTTAGGTAGCGAATTTTACAATGAGCAGTTCTTC.

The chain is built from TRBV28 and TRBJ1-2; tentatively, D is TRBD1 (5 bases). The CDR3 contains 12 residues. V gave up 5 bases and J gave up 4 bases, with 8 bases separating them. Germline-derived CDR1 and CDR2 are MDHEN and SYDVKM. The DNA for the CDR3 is TGTGCCAGCAGTGTAGACAGCTATGGCTACACCTTC. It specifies CASSVDSYGYTF.

Written as DNA, the CDR3 is TGTGCCAGCAGCTCCCAAACTATCAGGGGAGGCTACACCTTC. Translation gives CASSSQTIRGGYTF. This chain links TRBV7-8 with TRBJ1-2; D perhaps matches TRBD1 (6 bases). V was cut by 4 bases and J by 8 bases, with 17 bases left in between. The CDR3 is made up of 14 amino acids. Per the germline V gene, CDR1 is SGHVS and CDR2 is FQNEAQ.

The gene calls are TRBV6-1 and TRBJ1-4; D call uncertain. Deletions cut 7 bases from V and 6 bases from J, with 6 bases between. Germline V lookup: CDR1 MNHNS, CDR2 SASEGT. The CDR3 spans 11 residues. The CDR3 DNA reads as TGTGCCAGCACGTCCTATGAAAAACTGTTTTTT. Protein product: CASTSYEKLFF.

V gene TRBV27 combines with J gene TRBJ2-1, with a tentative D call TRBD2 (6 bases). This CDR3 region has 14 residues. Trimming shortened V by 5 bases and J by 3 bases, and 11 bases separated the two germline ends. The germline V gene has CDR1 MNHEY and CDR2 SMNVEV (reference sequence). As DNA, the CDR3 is TGTGCCAGCAGTCCCGTAGCGGACTACAATGAGCAGTTCTTC. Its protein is CASSPVADYNEQFF.

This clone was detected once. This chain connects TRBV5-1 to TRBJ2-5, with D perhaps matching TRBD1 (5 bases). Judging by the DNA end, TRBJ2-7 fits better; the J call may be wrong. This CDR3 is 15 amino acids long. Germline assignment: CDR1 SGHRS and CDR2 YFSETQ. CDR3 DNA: TGCGCCAGCAGCTTGCTCTCAGGGTCGATCTACGAGCAGTACTTC. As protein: CASSLLSGSIYEQYF.

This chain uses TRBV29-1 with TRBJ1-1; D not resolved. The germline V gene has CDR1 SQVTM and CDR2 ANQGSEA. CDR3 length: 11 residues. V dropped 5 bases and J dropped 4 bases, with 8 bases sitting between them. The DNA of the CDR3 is TGCAGCGTTAGGCGGGGCACTGAAGCTTTCTTT. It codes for CSVRRGTEAFF.

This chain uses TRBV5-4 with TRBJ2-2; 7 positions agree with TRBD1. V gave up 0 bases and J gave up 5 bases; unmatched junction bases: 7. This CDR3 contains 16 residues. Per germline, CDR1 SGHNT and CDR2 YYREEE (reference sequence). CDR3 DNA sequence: TGTGCCAGCAGCTTGGCCCGGGACAGCCGGACCGGGGAGCTGTTTTTT. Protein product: CASSLARDSRTGELFF.

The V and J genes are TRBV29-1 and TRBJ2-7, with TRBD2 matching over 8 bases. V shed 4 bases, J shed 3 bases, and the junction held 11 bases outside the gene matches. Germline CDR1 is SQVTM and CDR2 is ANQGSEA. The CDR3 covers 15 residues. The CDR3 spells CSVAGGFGGDYEQYF. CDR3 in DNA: TGCAGCGTTGCGGGGGGGTTCGGGGGTGACTACGAGCAGTACTTC.

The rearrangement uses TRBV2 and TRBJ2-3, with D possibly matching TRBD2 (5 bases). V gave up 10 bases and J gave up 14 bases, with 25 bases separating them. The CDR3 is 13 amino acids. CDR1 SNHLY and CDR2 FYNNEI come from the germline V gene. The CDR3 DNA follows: TGTGCCACGTCTAAGGAGGCAGTCCCGGACGGGTATTTT. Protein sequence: CATSKEAVPDGYF.

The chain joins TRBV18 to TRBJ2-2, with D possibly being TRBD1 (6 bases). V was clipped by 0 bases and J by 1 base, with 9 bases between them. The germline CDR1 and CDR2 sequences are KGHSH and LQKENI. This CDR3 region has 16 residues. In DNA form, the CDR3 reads TGTGCCAGCTCACCACCCCACAGGGTGAACACCGGGGAGCTGTTTTTT. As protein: CASSPPHRVNTGELFF. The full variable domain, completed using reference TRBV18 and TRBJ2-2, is NAGVMQNPRHLVRRRGQEARLRCSPMKGHSHVYWYRQLPEEGLKFMVYLQKENIIDESGMPKERFSAEFPKEGPSILRIQQVVRGDSAAYFCASSPPHRVNTGELFFGEGSRLTVL.

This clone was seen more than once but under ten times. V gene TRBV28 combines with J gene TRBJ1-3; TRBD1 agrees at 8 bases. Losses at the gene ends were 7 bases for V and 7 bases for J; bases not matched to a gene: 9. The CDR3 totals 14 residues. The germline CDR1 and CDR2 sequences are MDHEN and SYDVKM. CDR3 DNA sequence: TGTGCCAGCACCACAGCAGGGGGCAGGAACACCATATATTTT. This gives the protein CASTTAGGRNTIYF.

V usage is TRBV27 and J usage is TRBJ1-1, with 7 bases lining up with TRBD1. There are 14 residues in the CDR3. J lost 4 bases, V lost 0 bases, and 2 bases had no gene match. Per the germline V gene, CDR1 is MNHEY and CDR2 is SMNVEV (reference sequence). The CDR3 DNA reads TGTGCCAGCAGTTTATCGCCAGGGGGCACTGAAGCTTTCTTT. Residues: CASSLSPGGTEAFF.

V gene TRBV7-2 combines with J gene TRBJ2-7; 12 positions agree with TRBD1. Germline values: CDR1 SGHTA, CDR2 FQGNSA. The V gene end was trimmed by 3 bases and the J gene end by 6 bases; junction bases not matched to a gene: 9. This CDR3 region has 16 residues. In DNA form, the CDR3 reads TGTGCCAGCAGCTTCGCCGGGACAGGGGGCTATGGCGAGCAGTACTTC. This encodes CASSFAGTGGYGEQYF.

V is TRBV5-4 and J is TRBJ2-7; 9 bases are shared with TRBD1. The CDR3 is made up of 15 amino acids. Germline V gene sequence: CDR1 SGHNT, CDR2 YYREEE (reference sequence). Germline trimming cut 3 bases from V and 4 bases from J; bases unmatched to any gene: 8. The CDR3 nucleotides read TGTGCCAGCAGCTCCACCGGGACAGGGTTTTACGAGCAGTACTTC. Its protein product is CASSSTGTGFYEQYF.

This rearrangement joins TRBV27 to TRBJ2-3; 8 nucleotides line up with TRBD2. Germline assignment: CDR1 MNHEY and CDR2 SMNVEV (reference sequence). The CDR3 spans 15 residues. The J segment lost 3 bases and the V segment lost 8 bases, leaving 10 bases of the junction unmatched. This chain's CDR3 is CASPLGGGLTDTQYF. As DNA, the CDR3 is TGTGCCAGCCCCCTCGGGGGGGGGTTAACAGATACGCAGTATTTT.

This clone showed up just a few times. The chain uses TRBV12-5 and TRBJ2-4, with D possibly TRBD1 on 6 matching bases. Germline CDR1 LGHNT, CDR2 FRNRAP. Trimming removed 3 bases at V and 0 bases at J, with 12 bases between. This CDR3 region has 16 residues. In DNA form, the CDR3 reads TGTGCTAGTGGTTTAGGGCAGGGGCTAGCCAAAAACATTCAGTACTTC. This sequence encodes CASGLGQGLAKNIQYF.

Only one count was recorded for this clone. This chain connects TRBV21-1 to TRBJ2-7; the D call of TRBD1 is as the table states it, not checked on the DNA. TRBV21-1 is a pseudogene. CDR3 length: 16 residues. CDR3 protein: CASSKSGGGRDYEQYF. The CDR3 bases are TGTGCCAGCAGCAAAAGCGGAGGGGGCAGGGACTACGAGCAGTACTTC.